Following are 8 T cell receptor beta chains from one sample sequenced in a study of cytomegalovirus exposure and HLA in healthy donors. The PCR contained 60 Vbeta and 13 Jbeta primers. TCRdb keeps only in-frame clones here, not all; method: immunoSEQ multiplex PCR. The repertoire consists of fewer than 180,000 clones, with roughly 83% occurring once and the leading ten covering about 4%. Sequences were obtained from PBMCs. These TCRs come from a human donor in good health.

The rearrangement joins TRBV19 to TRBJ1-6; D gene uncertain. This CDR3 spans 14 amino acids. CDR1 and CDR2 (germline): LNHDA, SQIVND (reference sequence). V shed 4 bases and J shed 7 bases, with 11 bases lying between them. CDR3 sequence: CASSKRERNSPLHF. CDR3 DNA: TGTGCCAGTAGTAAGCGGGAACGGAATTCACCCCTCCACTTT.

The V and J genes are TRBV19 and TRBJ1-2, with 7 nucleotides matching TRBD1. Germline assignment: CDR1 LNHDA and CDR2 SQIVND (reference sequence). V shed 3 bases and J 5 bases; nucleotides not matched to a gene: 6. The CDR3 length is 14 residues. CDR3 in DNA: TGTGCCAGTAGTATTAACGGACAGGATTATGGCTACACCTTC. Its translation is CASSINGQDYGYTF.

With regard to this clone: The same CDR3 also results from other DNA sequences found in this sample. The chain couples TRBV6-5 to TRBJ2-1; weak D call: TRBD2 (5 bases). Trimming cost V 0 bases and J 0 bases, with 9 bases left between them. Germline V CDR1 and CDR2: MNHEY, SVGAGI. The CDR3 runs 16 residues. The chain's CDR3 is CASSYSSGSSYNEQFF. CDR3 nucleotides: TGTGCCAGCAGTTACTCGTCGGGGAGCTCCTACAATGAGCAGTTCTTC.

The CDR3 is CASSQEPARPNEKLFF. For the CDR3, the DNA is TGTGCCAGCAGCCAAGAGCCCGCCAGGCCGAATGAAAAACTGTTTTTT. V usage is TRBV4-2 and J usage is TRBJ1-4; no firm D call. Germline V gene lookup returns CDR1 LGHNA and CDR2 YNFKEQ. The CDR3 loop spans 16 amino acids. V was shortened by 0 bases and J by 5 bases, with 13 bases between the two germline ends.

The gene calls are TRBV6-5 and TRBJ1-3; TRBD1 is a possible D gene (5 bases). The CDR3 is 12 residues long. Germline CDR1 is MNHEY and CDR2 is SVGAGI. V shed 3 bases and J shed 7 bases, with 7 bases lying between them. CDR3 nucleotide sequence: TGTGCCAGCAGTTATCCAGGGAACACCATATATTTT. It specifies CASSYPGNTIYF.

This rearrangement joins TRBV6-5 to TRBJ2-1; 11 bases are shared with TRBD2. The CDR3 covers 15 residues. Germline CDR1 and CDR2: MNHEY and SVGAGI. V was pared by 5 bases and J by 7 bases, with 7 bases of the junction left unmatched. The CDR3 DNA sequence: TGTGCCAGCAGTCCAGTAGCGGGGGGGCCGAATGAGCAGTTCTTC. Amino acids: CASSPVAGGPNEQFF.

The chain carries TRBV5-1 and TRBJ2-3, with D maybe TRBD2 (6 bases). The CDR3 covers 13 residues. Trimming pared 4 bases from V and 2 bases from J, leaving 8 bases between. Per germline, CDR1 SGHRS and CDR2 YFSETQ. The CDR3 region is CASSKGLTDTQYF. Written as DNA, the CDR3 is TGCGCCAGCAGCAAGGGACTCACAGATACGCAGTATTTT.

This clone was recorded a few times. V is TRBV10-2 and J is TRBJ1-6; D possibly corresponds to TRBD1 (6 bases). Trimming pared 4 bases from V and 11 bases from J, leaving 15 bases between. Germline loops: CDR1 WSHSY, CDR2 SAAADI. CDR3 length: 14 amino acids. The CDR3 DNA follows: TGCGCCAGCAGTGCCACAGGGCGAGAGGCACCCCTCCACTTT. This sequence encodes CASSATGREAPLHF.